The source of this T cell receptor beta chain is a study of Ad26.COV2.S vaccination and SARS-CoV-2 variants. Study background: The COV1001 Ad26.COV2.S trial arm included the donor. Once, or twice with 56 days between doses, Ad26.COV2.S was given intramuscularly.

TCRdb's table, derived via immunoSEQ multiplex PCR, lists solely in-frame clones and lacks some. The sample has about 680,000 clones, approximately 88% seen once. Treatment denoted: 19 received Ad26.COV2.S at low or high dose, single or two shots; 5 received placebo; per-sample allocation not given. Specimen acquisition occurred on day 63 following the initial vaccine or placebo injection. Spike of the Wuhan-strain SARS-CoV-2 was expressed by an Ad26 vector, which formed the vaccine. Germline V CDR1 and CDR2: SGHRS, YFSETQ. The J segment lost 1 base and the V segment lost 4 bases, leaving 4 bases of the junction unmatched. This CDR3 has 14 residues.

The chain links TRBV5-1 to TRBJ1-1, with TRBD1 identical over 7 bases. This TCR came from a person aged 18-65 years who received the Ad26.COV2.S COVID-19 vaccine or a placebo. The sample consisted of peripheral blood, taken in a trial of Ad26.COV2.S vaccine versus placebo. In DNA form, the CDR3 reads TGCGCCAGCAGCCAGGGGGTTCAGAACACTGAAGCTTTCTTT. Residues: CASSQGVQNTEAFF.